Reported below is one T cell receptor beta chain. Its antigen is still unknown. The entry originates in a study of vaccination effects on CD4 cells after COVID-19. Study overall: The researchers cultured 1.9 million or so PBMC per well with 8 to 10 IU/ml IL-2 and 8 to 10 ug/ml peptides. Study results and caveats: A shortage of convalescent patients and an absence of early post-infection timepoints characterized the study.

Once cultured for approximately ten days, the cells underwent separation to obtain CD4+ T cells. Participants were given two doses of BNT162b2 or mRNA-1273 vaccine. Profiling relied on immunoSEQ multiplex PCR, and the TCRdb table lists in-frame clones only, not all of them. The top ten hold approximately 15% of the sample, which has 30,000 to 35,000 clones, about 67% seen once. Per the germline V gene, CDR1 is SGHRS and CDR2 is YFSETQ. The CDR3 has 16 residues. J lost 5 bases, V lost 9 bases, and 14 bases had no gene match. Sequences were derived from CD4+ T cells from PBMCs cultured without peptide, sampled after COVID-19 vaccination. The J gene is TRBJ2-2, the V gene TRBV5-1, with 9 bases matching TRBD1. This receptor was obtained from a human donor who received a COVID-19 vaccine. The CDR3 sequence: CATQPGTGSLTGELFF. Written as DNA, the CDR3 is TGCGCCACCCAGCCCGGGACAGGGAGCCTTACCGGGGAGCTGTTTTTT. Supplemented by reference TRBV5-1 and TRBJ2-2, the full variable domain reads KAGVTQTPRYLIKTRGQQVTLSCSPISGHRSVSWYQQTPGQGLQFLFEYFSETQRNKGNFPGRFSGRQFSNSRSEMNVSTLELGDSALYLCATQPGTGSLTGELFFGEGSRLTVL.